A selection of T cell receptor beta chains follows, all from one sample in a study of T cell responses to AZD1222 COVID-19 vaccine. This table comes from immunoSEQ multiplex PCR, and its TCRdb copy is limited to in-frame clones, with some not included. The table has 120,000 or so clones, roughly 90% seen once; the top ten hold 1.5% to 2%. Sequencing was performed on peripheral blood, taken on day 0 of AZD1222 vaccination. These receptors all stem from an adult in good health. Both conserved end residues are part of each CDR3. The D gene is left open where the match is weak. The size field is filled for only some rows; it gives once, few, many or a size class.

d_gene	v_gene	abundance	j_gene	CDR3nt	CDR3aa
TRBD1	TRBV5-1	few	TRBJ2-7	TGCGCCAGCAGCTTGTCGCCGGGACAGGGGGCGTACGAGCAGTACTTC	CASSLSPGQGAYEQYF
-	TRBV18	-	TRBJ1-3	TGTGCCAGCTCACCGCGGGACACCTCTGGAAACACCATATATTTT	CASSPRDTSGNTIYF
TRBD1	TRBV29-1	-	TRBJ1-2	TGCAGCGTGGACAGGAACGGCTACACCTTC	CSVDRNGYTF
-	TRBV4-2	once	TRBJ1-2	TGTGCCAGCAGCCAAGCCCCAGCAGGGTCGAGCCATTTGTTCGGAGGCTACACCTTC	CASSQAPAGSSHLFGGYTF
TRBD1	TRBV14	-	TRBJ1-6	TGTGCCAGCAGCCAGAGCAGGGGGCCGAATTCACCCCTCCACTTT	CASSQSRGPNSPLHF
-	TRBV18	-	TRBJ1-2	TGTGCCAGCTCACCCAGACAGTCCGGGGGTGGCTACACCTTC	CASSPRQSGGGYTF
TRBD1	TRBV3-1/TRBV3-2	-	TRBJ1-3	TGTGCCAGCAGGGGACAGGGGTACTCTGGAAACACCATATATTTT	CASRGQGYSGNTIYF
-	TRBV5-4	-	TRBJ1-1	TGTGCCAGCAGCTTTCCGGGGGGTGGTCAACTTCTAGAAGCTTTCTTT	CASSFPGGGQLLEAFF
TRBD1	TRBV5-1	-	TRBJ2-7	TGCGCCAGCAGCGCTGACAGGGGGCGTGAGCGGTCGCAGTACTTC	CASSADRGRERSQYF
-	TRBV25-1	-	TRBJ2-7	TGTGCCACCAGACTAGAGGCAACCTACGAGCAGTACTTC	CATRLEATYEQYF
-	TRBV29-1	-	TRBJ2-1	TGCAGCGTTGATCTAGGCTCCTACAATGAGCAGTTCTTC	CSVDLGSYNEQFF
TRBD1	TRBV19	-	TRBJ1-1	TGTGCCAGTAGCCTGGCACAGGGGTTCACTGAAGCTTTCTTT	CASSLAQGFTEAFF
TRBD1	TRBV27	-	TRBJ1-2	TGTGCCAGCAGGTTCGGGACAGGAGACTATGGCTACACCTTC	CASRFGTGDYGYTF
-	TRBV6-6	-	TRBJ1-6	TGTGCCAGCAGTTACAGACGGGATAATTCACCCCTCCACTTT	CASSYRRDNSPLHF
TRBD1	TRBV29-1	once	TRBJ1-5	TGCAGCGTTGACCCCGGGACAGGGGGCATTCAGCCCCAGCATTTT	CSVDPGTGGIQPQHF
-	TRBV7-9	-	TRBJ2-3	TGTGCCAGCAGCTCGGGAAACAGCGGCACAGATACGCAGTATTTT	CASSSGNSGTDTQYF
TRBD1	TRBV10-1	many	TRBJ2-1	TGCGCCAGCAGTGAGTCGGGGGCAGGGGGTGTAGCCTACAATGAGCAGTTCTTC	CASSESGAGGVAYNEQFF
-	TRBV5-1	-	TRBJ2-7	TGCGCCAGCAGCTTGGCTGTAGCGGACCCCTACGAGCAGTACTTC	CASSLAVADPYEQYF
-	TRBV2	-	TRBJ1-2	TGTGCCAGCACCCCAGGGGTCTATGGCTACACCTTC	CASTPGVYGYTF
-	TRBV15	-	TRBJ2-7	TGTGCCACCAGCCCAGGGCGGCGAATCGAGCAGTACTTC	CATSPGRRIEQYF
-	TRBV25-1	-	TRBJ1-1	TGTGCCAGCCGGGGTACGGGCACTGAAGCTTTCTTT	CASRGTGTEAFF
TRBD1	TRBV18	-	TRBJ1-5	TGTGCCAGCTCACCTTCACCGGACAGGAATCAGCCCCAGCATTTT	CASSPSPDRNQPQHF
TRBD1	TRBV19	-	TRBJ1-4	TGTGCCAGTAGTACCCCCCGACAGGGAACTAATGAAAAACTGTTTTTT	CASSTPRQGTNEKLFF
TRBD2	TRBV5-4	few	TRBJ2-7	TGTGCCAGCAGCTTAGCTAGCGGGGGGATCTCCTACGAGCAGTACTTC	CASSLASGGISYEQYF
-	TRBV6-4	-	TRBJ2-1	TGTGCCAGCAGCCCGGGGGCGACCAATGAGCAGTTCTTC	CASSPGATNEQFF
TRBD1	TRBV10-2	-	TRBJ1-5	TGCGCCAGCAGCCCGGGACAGGGTTGGAATCAGCCCCAGCATTTT	CASSPGQGWNQPQHF
-	TRBV15	-	TRBJ2-7	TGTGCCACCAGCAGAGATTCCTCCTACGAGCAGTACTTC	CATSRDSSYEQYF
-	TRBV19	-	TRBJ2-1	TGTGCCAGTAGTATGGGACCGAACCTCTACAATGAGCAGTTCTTC	CASSMGPNLYNEQFF
TRBD1	TRBV4-1	-	TRBJ1-6	TGCGCCAGCAGCCAGGGGACAGCTAATAATTCACCCCTCCACTTT	CASSQGTANNSPLHF
-	TRBV29-1	-	TRBJ2-7	TGCAGCGTTGTTCGGCCGTCCTACGAGCAGTACTTC	CSVVRPSYEQYF
-	TRBV3-1/TRBV3-2	-	TRBJ2-6	TGTGCCAGCAGCCAAGGGGGGGGGCCTGGGGCCAACGTCCTGACTTTC	CASSQGGGPGANVLTF
-	TRBV6-5	once	TRBJ1-1	TGTGCCAGCAGTCCTCATCGGGGGCAAACTGAAGCTTTCTTT	CASSPHRGQTEAFF
-	TRBV5-6	-	TRBJ1-3	TGTGCCAGCAGGACAACCTTGGGAGGAAACACCATATATTTT	CASRTTLGGNTIYF
TRBD1	TRBV18	-	TRBJ1-3	TGTGCCAGCTCACCGGACGTACAGGGGCCCTCTGGAAACACCATATATTTT	CASSPDVQGPSGNTIYF
-	TRBV5-1	-	TRBJ1-2	TGCGCCAGCAGCTTAGAACAGGTGAACTATGGCTACACCTTC	CASSLEQVNYGYTF
-	TRBV7-2	-	TRBJ2-5	TGTGCCAGCAGCTTAAGGCAGGGGTCGCAAGAGACCCAGTACTTC	CASSLRQGSQETQYF
TRBD1	TRBV20-1	-	TRBJ2-1	TGCAGTGCTAGTGAAGAGGGACAGAAAATCTACAATGAGCAGTTCTTC	CSASEEGQKIYNEQFF
-	TRBV14	-	TRBJ1-1	TGTGCCAGCAGCCAAATAGGACAGAAAGCTTTCTTT	CASSQIGQKAFF
TRBD1	TRBV24-1	-	TRBJ2-3	TGTGCCACCAGTGAACGGACAGGATTCAGCACAGATACGCAGTATTTT	CATSERTGFSTDTQYF
-	TRBV7-9	few	TRBJ1-6	TGTGCCAGCAGCTTAACCCTCGACTCACCCCTCCACTTT	CASSLTLDSPLHF
TRBD1	TRBV5-1	once	TRBJ2-7	TGCGCCAGCAGCCCCGACAGGGCCGAGCAGTACTTC	CASSPDRAEQYF
-	TRBV6-5	-	TRBJ2-1	TGTGCCAGCAGACATCAGGGTAGTGAGCAGTTCTTC	CASRHQGSEQFF
TRBD1	TRBV18	-	TRBJ1-4	TGTGCCAGCTCACCACCCAGTATGACAGGGGGCACCCAAAAACTGTTTTTT	CASSPPSMTGGTQKLFF
-	TRBV10-3	-	TRBJ2-3	TGTGCCATCAGTGAGCCGACGGGACACATCTTGATCCGATGCACAGATACGCAGTATTTT	CAISEPTGHILIRCTDTQYF
-	TRBV7-9	-	TRBJ2-7	TGTGCCAGCAGCTTTCCCGGGAGAGACTACGAGCAGTACTTC	CASSFPGRDYEQYF
-	TRBV7-9	once	TRBJ1-4	TGTGCCAGCAGCCTTCGGCTCCAGGGAATTCGTCCTGATGAAAAACTGTTTTTT	CASSLRLQGIRPDEKLFF
-	TRBV6-5	-	TRBJ1-2	TGTGCCAGCAGACCGGAAGGAGGGGCTGGCTACACCTTC	CASRPEGGAGYTF
-	TRBV19	-	TRBJ1-3	TGTGCCAGTAGTATCTCCAGGAGCTCTGGAAACACCATATATTTT	CASSISRSSGNTIYF
TRBD2	TRBV2	-	TRBJ2-7	TGTGCCAGCTCGAGCGGGGGTAGCTCCTACGAGCAGTACTTC	CASSSGGSSYEQYF
-	TRBV9	-	TRBJ2-3	TGTGCCAGCAGCGTAGAGCCATTAACAGATACGCAGTATTTT	CASSVEPLTDTQYF
-	TRBV7-8	-	TRBJ2-6	TGTGCCAGCAGCTTAATTCGGGGGTCTGGGGCCAACGTCCTGACTTTC	CASSLIRGSGANVLTF
-	TRBV9	-	TRBJ2-5	TGTGCCAGCAGCGGCCGGAGTTACCAAGAGACCCAGTACTTC	CASSGRSYQETQYF
TRBD1	TRBV6-6	-	TRBJ1-1	TGTGCCAGCAGTCTCACTAGCAGGGGGCACACTGAAGCTTTCTTT	CASSLTSRGHTEAFF
-	TRBV19	-	TRBJ1-5	TGTGCCAGTAGTACACAGCCATATAGCAATCAGCCCCAGCATTTT	CASSTQPYSNQPQHF
-	TRBV12-3/TRBV12-4	-	TRBJ1-1	TGTGCCAGCAGTTTGGCGGGGGGCACTGAAGCTTTCTTT	CASSLAGGTEAFF
TRBD1	TRBV6-5	-	TRBJ1-2	TGTGCCAGCAGTTTGACAGGGGATGGCTACACCTTC	CASSLTGDGYTF
-	TRBV12-3/TRBV12-4	-	TRBJ2-7	TGTGCCAGCAGGCAATCTGCAGCCTGGGAGCAGTACTTC	CASRQSAAWEQYF
-	TRBV5-1	-	TRBJ2-3	TGCGCCAGCAGCCCGCCTTCGGGTGATACGCAGTATTTT	CASSPPSGDTQYF
-	TRBV7-9	-	TRBJ1-4	TGTGCCAGCAGCTCTACCCCTACAGGGAGAGGAAATGAAAAACTGTTTTTT	CASSSTPTGRGNEKLFF